This entry describes one T cell receptor (beta chain). The treatment was: around 19 received Ad26.COV2.S at low or high dose, single or two shots; about 5 received placebo; per-sample allocation not given. The samples were gathered on day 63 after the first injection of vaccine or placebo. Assay: immunoSEQ multiplex PCR; the TCRdb copy retains only in-frame clones and omits some. The profile shows about 350,000 clones, approximately 86% of them singletons. The data derive from a study of Ad26.COV2.S vaccination and SARS-CoV-2 variants. Study-wide context: Donor was assigned to the Ad26.COV2.S arm of trial COV1001. Ad26.COV2.S, an intramuscular injection, was given once or twice 56 days apart.

This CDR3 has 14 residues. J was trimmed by 9 bases and V by 4 bases; bases with no gene match: 1. Germline-derived CDR1 and CDR2 are LGHNA and YSLEER. The chain couples TRBV4-3 to TRBJ2-1, with 15 bases that match TRBD2. The clonotype comes from a person aged 18-65 years who received the Ad26.COV2.S COVID-19 vaccine or a placebo. This sample comprised peripheral blood, obtained in a trial of Ad26.COV2.S vaccine versus placebo. CDR3 sequence (DNA): TGCGCCAGCAGCCCGGGACTAGCGGGAGGTGAGCAGTTCTTC. Its protein is CASSPGLAGGEQFF.